The text below deals with one T cell receptor beta chain. This clone was detected once. Its recognized antigen is unknown. No much larger clonotype is one base removed from it; base qualities were not supplied. The data were obtained in a study of cytomegalovirus exposure and HLA in healthy donors (dated by TCRdb to about 2017). General notes on the study: In an earlier analysis of under 600 of the donors, 250 to 350 Gb of sequence data and 90 million to 120 million unique TCR beta sequences from roughly 200 million T cells were reported. Donor age, sex, ethnicity and CMV serostatus were compiled alongside the repertoire data. Among about 390 genotyped donors of the cohort, an average of roughly 240,000 unique TCR beta nucleotide sequences were sequenced per donor, roughly a sixth of them non-productive. In a later genetic analysis, genome-wide SNP genotypes for about 65% of the roughly 670 donors were used, and that subset was treated as a discovery cohort. High-throughput TCR immunosequencing, statistical association of individual TCRs with disease status, and machine learning were combined to predict cytomegalovirus infection status. The number of donors typed differed by locus, with 629-630 for A, B, C, DRB1 and DQB1, roughly 550 for DQA1, 606 for DPA1, and approximately 470 for DPB1. An early release that covered about 640 HLA-typed donors contained about 290 gigabases of sequencing data and roughly 84 million unique TCR sequences. In an earlier analysis of about 590 of the donors, high-throughput TCR beta sequencing was used to judge whether each TCR beta V gene segment behaved as functional or pseudogenic. Of the roughly 400 genotyped donors, 81% were placed in the genetic ancestry cluster associated with self-reported Caucasian donors. The aim of the study was to test whether cataloging public T cell receptors could identify signatures of past pathogen exposure. All discovery cohort repertoires had been generated on a single sequencing platform. In the later analysis, no new phenotypic data were used to find candidate immune exposures; instead, reliance was placed on TCR beta sequences and their occurrence across donors. In addition to the first cohort of around 670 subjects, a separate validation cohort of around 110 different subjects was used. The study used immunosequencing to profile the T cell repertoires of approximately 630 subjects and linked those repertoires to cytomegalovirus serostatus. HLA typing included class I and class II loci at four-digit resolution. A later analysis re-analyzed previously published TCR beta repertoires from approximately 670 donors and added high-resolution HLA genotyping to study TCR occurrence patterns. Four to six DR-DQ haplotypes were handled as single units for association and clustering, since linkage in the cohort was strong.

Libraries were prepared through the immunoSEQ multiplex PCR assay. For the multiplex PCR, a mixture combining 60 forward primers for TCR Vbeta segments and 13 reverse primers for TCR Jbeta segments was used. The CDR3 region of rearranged TCR beta genes was amplified from genomic DNA with a multiplex PCR assay. The amplified TCR beta libraries were sequenced on the Illumina HiSeq System as 87-base-pair reads. As for how the authors treated the data: A later analysis counted about 80 million unique TCR beta chains across the 550 to 750 repertoires, and roughly 10 million of these chains were shared by at least two donors. To remove PCR and sequencing errors, raw reads were error-corrected and collapsed into unique sequences using a nearest-neighbor algorithm that merged closely related sequences. V, D and J gene segments were assigned by aligning CDR3 sequences to IMGT reference sequences. For a sequence to be retained, a match of at least six nucleotides to both a V gene segment and a J gene segment was required. A rearrangement counted as productive if the CDR3 had no stop codons and remained in frame with V and J, and every other rearrangement counted as non-productive. CDR3 was defined by IMGT convention, running from the second conserved V-encoded cysteine to the conserved J-encoded phenylalanine. In an earlier analysis of more than 550 of the donors, sequences lacking an unambiguous match to a single V gene segment were excluded. In an earlier analysis of almost 600 of the donors, a V segment was called functional when productive rearrangements were above 56.7%, and segregating when the standard deviation between donors exceeded 5%. To diagnose cytomegalovirus status from the catalog of TCR beta chain sequences, a statistical classification framework was built. In a later analysis, TCR nucleotide sequences were compared against IMGT/GENE-DB human TR gene sequences so that V and J genes could be assigned. The TCRdist pipeline was used in a later analysis to assign CDR3 sequences and most-parsimonious VDJ recombination scenarios. In a later analysis, each TCR beta chain was defined by its CDR3 amino acid sequence together with its V-gene family, and reads lacking a unique V-gene family were excluded. To address suspected cross-contamination and a sequencing artifact, a later analysis removed approximately 600 highly shared, low-generation-probability nucleotide sequences. For each public chain, a later analysis derived a clonal expansion index from normalized ranks of inferred template counts within each repertoire. In a later analysis, generation probabilities were computed using a VDJ recombination model fitted to out-of-frame rearrangements, and the results were checked against IGoR. Hypergeometric tests were used in a later analysis to score TCR-TCR, TCR-HLA and TCR-CMV co-occurrence, with a repertoire-size bias correction applied to the TCR pairs. In a later analysis, false discovery rates were estimated by permuting HLA or CMV assignments 20 times. In a later analysis, co-occurring TCRs were grouped with DBSCAN, and TCRdist sequence similarity was added when clustering was performed within HLA-allele-positive subsets. Repertoires with fewer than 30,000 or more than 120,000 public chains were left out of co-occurrence clustering, as were about five repertoires with anomalous nucleotide sharing. Imported from immuneACCESS, the table was reduced by TCRdb to in-frame sequences with V and J called. These copies leave out some clones; in studies compared against another copy, an unresolved V gene accounts for under half, and the cause of the remainder is not known. D and trimming come from the DNA, and the V and J calls and clone size come from that table. The sample contains about 140,000 clones, around 76% of them found a single time. Of the sample, about 2.5% is held by the ten largest clones.

The cohort consisted of hundreds of healthy bone marrow donors. Cohort members were all nominally healthy when sampled, although unrecorded immune exposures were likely present. The donor tested CMV seronegative, placing the donor among the 350 or so seronegative members of the cohort. A peripheral blood sample was collected from each donor, and TCR beta sequencing was performed on peripheral blood mononuclear cells. The Qiagen DNeasy Blood Extraction Kit was used to extract genomic DNA from the blood cell samples. Findings and caveats that apply to the study as a whole: Immune exposure information for the cohort was limited to CMV serostatus. In a later analysis, the rate of TCR association differed among HLA loci, with DRB1 alleles having the most associated TCRs and HLA-C alleles having the fewest. Because some donors lacked HLA typing at each locus, the association tests relied only on the typed subset. Strong co-occurrence of HLA alleles, especially DR and DQ, made assigning TCR associations to individual alleles difficult. At a false discovery rate of 0.05, a later analysis linked fewer than 20,000 TCR beta sequences to specific HLA alleles. The sequencing pipeline was judged likely to have produced a cluster of highly shared sequence variants as a technical artifact. Correlated functional status among segregating V segments might be attributable to linkage disequilibrium, but an unknown experimental factor could not be ruled out. Sequencing depth was assumed to be roughly uniform across donors in the presence/absence analyses, though that assumption may not hold. Because the 87-base-pair reads could not distinguish some IMGT-functional V segments, including TRBV6-2 and TRBV6-3, those segments were excluded. Most CMV-associated TCR beta chains appeared to be HLA-restricted in a later analysis, and the HLA associations seemed to be driven largely by CMV exposure. In an earlier analysis of fewer than 700 of the donors, most TCR beta V segments appeared in productive rearrangements about 90% or about 30% of the time, broadly matching IMGT annotations. Compared with the approximately 600-donor mean, donors in an Asian-associated ancestry cluster had fewer N-insertions in productive TCRs, according to a later genetic analysis. In vitro tests confirmed that a few of the cytomegalovirus-associated TCR beta chains recognize cytomegalovirus antigens. In both the original and validation cohorts, the classifier was reported to diagnose cytomegalovirus status with high specificity and sensitivity. In the study, around 160 TCR beta chains were listed as associated with cytomegalovirus. A further reported finding was that TCR beta sequences accurately predicted the HLA-A and HLA-B alleles for most subjects in the first cohort. Because counts were too low, 15 to 20 rarely observed V segments, including chromosome 9 orphons, were excluded from the earlier analysis of about 500 of the donors. In a later analysis, several top co-occurrence clusters were reported to appear linked to parvovirus B19, influenza, CMV and Epstein-Barr virus. A later genetic analysis associated a missense DCLRE1C variant with V-gene and J-gene trimming of TCR beta chains, and an independent cohort replicated the association. Most TCR sequences were seen in very few donors, while some public TCRs were found in many individuals. According to the authors, the approach could potentially be generalized to other disease states and immunological phenotypes. Compared with equally common non-associated chains, HLA-associated TCR beta chains in a later analysis were more clonally expanded and had lower generation probabilities. In this cohort, only TCR beta chains were sequenced, and detectable features were limited by the absence of alpha or paired-chain data.

The CDR3 contains 16 residues, cysteine and phenylalanine counted. Solely the CDR3 DNA is kept, with 48 bases framed from the first base. V is pared back by 0 bases and J by 1 base, with 10 bases lying between the germline termini. CDR1 and CDR2 were assigned from the germline V gene as MGHRA and YSYEKL. The V gene is TRBV4-1 and the J gene is TRBJ2-4; the D segment could be TRBD2, given 5 matching bases. The sequencing input was PBMCs. This sequence was found in a male donor in good health and CMV-seronegative. The CDR3 here reads CASSQERVGAKNIQYF. The base sequence is TGCGCCAGCAGCCAAGAGCGGGTGGGGGCCAAAAACATTCAGTACTTC.